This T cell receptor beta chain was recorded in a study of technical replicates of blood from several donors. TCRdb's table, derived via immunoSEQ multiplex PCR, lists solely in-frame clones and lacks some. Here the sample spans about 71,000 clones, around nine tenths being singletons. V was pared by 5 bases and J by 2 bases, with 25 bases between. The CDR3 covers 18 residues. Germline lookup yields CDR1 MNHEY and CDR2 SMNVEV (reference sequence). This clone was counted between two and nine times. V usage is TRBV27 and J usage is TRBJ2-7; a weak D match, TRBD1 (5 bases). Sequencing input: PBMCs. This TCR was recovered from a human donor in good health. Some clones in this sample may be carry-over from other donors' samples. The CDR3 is CASSPITLSDKGAYEQYF. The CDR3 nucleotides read TGTGCCAGCAGTCCGATTACCCTCTCGGATAAAGGGGCCTACGAGCAGTACTTC.